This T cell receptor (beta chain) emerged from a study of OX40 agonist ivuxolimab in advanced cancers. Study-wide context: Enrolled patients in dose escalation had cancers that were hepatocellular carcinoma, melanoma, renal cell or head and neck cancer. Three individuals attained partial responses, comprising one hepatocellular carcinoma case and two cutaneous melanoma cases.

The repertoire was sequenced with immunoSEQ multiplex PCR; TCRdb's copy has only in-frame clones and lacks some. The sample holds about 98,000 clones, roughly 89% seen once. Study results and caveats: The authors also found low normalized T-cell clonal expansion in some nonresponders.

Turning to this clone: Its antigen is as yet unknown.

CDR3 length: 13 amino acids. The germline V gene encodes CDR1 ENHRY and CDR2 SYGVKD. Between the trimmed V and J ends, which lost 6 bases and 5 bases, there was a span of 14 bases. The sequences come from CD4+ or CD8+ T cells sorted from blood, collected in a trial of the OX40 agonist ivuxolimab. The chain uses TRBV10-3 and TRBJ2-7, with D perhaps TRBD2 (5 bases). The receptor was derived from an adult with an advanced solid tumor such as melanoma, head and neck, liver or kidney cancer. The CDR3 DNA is TGTGCCATCAGGGCCCGGGAAGGAAACGAGCAGTACTTC. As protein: CAIRAREGNEQYF.